The next 27 T cell receptor beta chains were all read from a single sample in a study of cytomegalovirus exposure and HLA in healthy donors. Primers included in the PCR were 60 Vbeta and 13 Jbeta primers. Clones were read by immunoSEQ multiplex PCR, and TCRdb kept only the in-frame ones, dropping some. The repertoire holds 130,000 to 150,000 clones, with just under 70% as singletons. Sequenced: PBMCs. The receptors come from a man aged 55 to 69 in good health and CMV-seronegative.

This chain links TRBV19 with TRBJ1-1; D is undetermined. The V gene's germline CDR1 is LNHDA and CDR2 SQIVND (reference sequence). The V end was cut by 3 bases, the J end by 4 bases, with 12 bases between. This CDR3 is 14 amino acids long. This CDR3 is CASSISIEATEAFF. The CDR3 nucleotides read TGTGCCAGTAGTATTAGTATTGAGGCCACTGAAGCTTTCTTT.

This chain links TRBV7-9 with TRBJ1-1; 8 bases agree with TRBD1. The CDR3 runs to 12 residues. Per germline, CDR1 SEHNR and CDR2 FQNEAQ (reference sequence). V lost 8 bases, J lost 1 base, and 0 bases stayed unmatched. This chain's CDR3 is CASGTGNTEAFF. Here the CDR3 DNA reads TGTGCCAGCGGGACAGGGAACACTGAAGCTTTCTTT.

The rearrangement links TRBV7-3 to TRBJ1-2, with a tentative D call TRBD1 (5 bases). Germline V lookup: CDR1 SGHTA, CDR2 FQGTGA. This CDR3 is built from 15 residues. V was clipped by 2 bases and J by 3 bases, with 13 bases between them. The CDR3 coding sequence is TGTGCCAGCAGCTTACTTGGGGGACTGGACTATGGCTACACCTTC. Amino acids: CASSLLGGLDYGYTF.

This chain uses TRBV7-9 with TRBJ2-3; D is perhaps TRBD2 (6 bases). Germline assignment: CDR1 SEHNR and CDR2 FQNEAQ (reference sequence). There are 14 residues in the CDR3. The V end lost 5 bases, the J end lost 5 bases, and 14 bases lay between the germline ends. The CDR3 reads CASSAYGTLDTQYF. CDR3 bases: TGTGCCAGCAGCGCCTACGGGACTTTAGATACGCAGTATTTT.

The gene calls are TRBV19 and TRBJ2-7, with 8 bases matching TRBD1. J lost 2 bases, V lost 8 bases, and 5 bases had no gene match. Germline lookup yields CDR1 LNHDA and CDR2 SQIVND (reference sequence). The CDR3 loop spans 13 amino acids. The CDR3 protein is CASSGGPPYEQYF. CDR3 bases: TGTGCCAGTTCAGGGGGCCCTCCCTACGAGCAGTACTTC.

The chain joins TRBV28 to TRBJ1-2, with a weak D call TRBD1 (6 bases). CDR1 and CDR2 (germline): MDHEN, SYDVKM. V lost 6 bases to trimming and J lost 2 bases, with 22 bases between them. The CDR3 is 17 amino acids. The DNA of the CDR3 is TGTGCCAGCAGCCTCCGGGACATCGCGTCCGAAAACTATGGCTACACCTTC. This encodes CASSLRDIASENYGYTF.

With respect to this clone: At one end the junction does not follow the germline gene, possibly because of a read error. The same CDR3 also results from other DNA sequences found in this sample. V gene TRBV30 combines with J gene TRBJ1-1, with D unclear. Germline V gene lookup returns CDR1 GTSNPN and CDR2 SVGIG (reference sequence). The CDR3 is made up of 14 amino acids. The CDR3 sequence is CAWSRTGFDTEAFF. CDR3 nucleotide sequence: TGTGCCTGGAGCCGAACGGGGTTTGACACTGAGGCTTTCTTT.

V is TRBV28 and J is TRBJ2-1; 9 bases are a match to TRBD1. After removal of 3 bases from V and 6 bases from J, the junction contained 9 bases not matched to a gene. This CDR3 region has 16 residues. CDR1 MDHEN and CDR2 SYDVKM come from the germline V gene. CDR3 amino acids: CASSFLSGQGGNEQFF. The CDR3 DNA is TGTGCCAGCAGTTTTCTATCGGGACAGGGTGGCAATGAGCAGTTCTTC.

This rearrangement joins TRBV5-1 to TRBJ1-2, with TRBD1 matching over 9 bases. Losses at the gene ends were 5 bases for V and 1 base for J; bases not matched to a gene: 6. The CDR3 contains 15 residues. The V gene's germline CDR1 is SGHRS and CDR2 YFSETQ. Written as DNA, the CDR3 is TGCGCCAGCAGTCAACCGACAGGGGGTAACTATGGCTACACCTTC. It is translated as CASSQPTGGNYGYTF.

This chain links TRBV28 with TRBJ2-5; TRBD2 matches at 7 bases. Germline-derived CDR1 and CDR2 are MDHEN and SYDVKM. Unmatched junction bases numbered 9, after V lost 0 bases and J lost 8 bases. The CDR3 has 15 residues. The CDR3 DNA reads TGTGCCAGCAGTTTATGGCCTAGCGGTCGGGGCACCCAGTACTTC. This codes for CASSLWPSGRGTQYF.

The J gene is TRBJ1-3, the V gene TRBV6-1, with a tentative D call TRBD1 (6 bases). This CDR3 is 16 amino acids long. V was shortened by 0 bases and J by 7 bases, with 16 bases between the two germline ends. Germline V gene lookup returns CDR1 MNHNS and CDR2 SASEGT. The DNA of the CDR3 is TGTGCCAGCAGTGAAGCGCTTCCAGGGGCCGGGAACACCATATATTTT. Protein product: CASSEALPGAGNTIYF.

V is TRBV4-2 and J is TRBJ1-5; 7 bases are shared with TRBD1. Germline CDR1 and CDR2: LGHNA and YNFKEQ. CDR3 size: 17 residues. The trim removed 2 bases at V and 5 bases at J, leaving 12 bases unmatched. CDR3 DNA: TGTGCCAGCAGCCAACCTGACAGGGTCCTTCGACATCAGCCCCAGCATTTT. Protein product: CASSQPDRVLRHQPQHF.

This chain connects TRBV4-1 to TRBJ1-1, with D perhaps TRBD1 (5 bases). Germline V gives CDR1 MGHRA, CDR2 YSYEKL. CDR3 size: 16 residues. V was trimmed by 0 bases and J by 3 bases, leaving 14 bases between them. The CDR3 nucleotides are TGCGCCAGCAGCCAAGACCGGGGGAGGGCGGACACTGAAGCTTTCTTT. Protein product: CASSQDRGRADTEAFF.

The chain carries TRBV5-1 and TRBJ2-7, with TRBD2 matching 11 bases. The CDR3 totals 17 residues. Germline V gene lookup returns CDR1 SGHRS and CDR2 YFSETQ. V lost 3 bases, J lost 0 bases, and 8 bases stayed unmatched. For the CDR3, the DNA is TGCGCCAGCAGCTCGGGACTAGCGGAACCTAGCTCCTACGAGCAGTACTTC. This sequence encodes CASSSGLAEPSSYEQYF.

V gene TRBV6-1 combines with J gene TRBJ2-7; 8 bases are a match to TRBD1. The CDR3 has 14 amino acids. Germline V gene data show CDR1 as MNHNS and CDR2 as SASEGT. V gave up 6 bases and J gave up 4 bases; unmatched junction bases: 8. The CDR3 protein is CASRATGGRYEQYF. The CDR3 DNA reads as TGTGCCAGCAGAGCTACAGGGGGACGGTACGAGCAGTACTTC.

The J gene is TRBJ2-7, the V gene TRBV29-1, with D perhaps matching TRBD1 (6 bases). The CDR3 totals 14 residues. Trimming took 1 base from V and 3 from J, leaving 13 bases between them. The germline V gene has CDR1 SQVTM and CDR2 ANQGSEA. CDR3 loop: CSVEGTRGSYEQYF. Written as DNA, the CDR3 is TGCAGCGTTGAAGGAACCAGGGGAAGCTACGAGCAGTACTTC.

The J gene is TRBJ1-1, the V gene TRBV6-5; TRBD1 matches 9 bases. V shed 4 bases, J shed 4 bases, and the junction held 7 bases outside the gene matches. The germline gives CDR1 MNHEY, CDR2 SVGAGI. The CDR3 totals 15 residues. CDR3 nucleotides: TGTGCCAGCAGTTCTTACAGGGGGCTGGGCACTGAAGCTTTCTTT. Translated: CASSSYRGLGTEAFF.

The chain carries TRBV28 and TRBJ2-7; no definite D call. V gave up 10 bases and J gave up 5 bases, with 15 bases separating them. Germline V CDR1 and CDR2: MDHEN, SYDVKM. The CDR3 has 12 residues. This CDR3 reads CATNKPSDEQYF. DNA for the CDR3: TGTGCCACTAATAAGCCTTCCGACGAGCAGTACTTC.

This clone has just one count. This sequence joins TRBV4-3 and TRBJ2-7; 9 nucleotides match TRBD2. The CDR3 covers 16 residues. The germline gives CDR1 LGHNA, CDR2 YSLEER. After removal of 3 bases from V and 0 bases from J, the junction contained 6 bases not matched to a gene. The CDR3 DNA follows: TGCGCCAGCAGCCACGCCCTAGCGGGGATCTCCTACGAGCAGTACTTC. Translation gives CASSHALAGISYEQYF.

The chain recombines TRBV9 with TRBJ1-5, with TRBD1 as a possible D gene (6 bases). V was cut by 5 bases and J by 2 bases, with 11 bases left in between. Germline V CDR1 and CDR2: SGDLS, YYNGEE. The CDR3 consists of 14 residues. DNA for the CDR3: TGTGCCAGCAGTTCGACAGGACGCAATCAGCCCCAGCATTTT. It translates to CASSSTGRNQPQHF.

The J gene is TRBJ2-7, the V gene TRBV13; 14 nucleotides match TRBD2. CDR1 PRHDT and CDR2 FYEKMQ come from the germline V gene (reference sequence). The CDR3 contains 18 residues. V gave up 0 bases and J gave up 3 bases; unmatched junction bases: 7. DNA of the CDR3: TGTGCCAGCAGCTTAGGGCCAGGGACTAGCGGGAGTATCTACGAGCAGTACTTC. Translating gives CASSLGPGTSGSIYEQYF.

This clone has at least ten counts. This chain links TRBV27 with TRBJ2-2, with D maybe TRBD2 (6 bases). Trimming pared 7 bases from V and 0 bases from J, leaving 12 bases between. Germline CDR1 and CDR2: MNHEY and SMNVEV (reference sequence). This CDR3 has 15 amino acids. CDR3 region: CASIPGGANTGELFF. The CDR3 DNA reads as TGTGCCAGCATCCCCGGCGGGGCGAACACCGGGGAGCTGTTTTTT.

The rearrangement joins TRBV4-2 to TRBJ2-5, with a weak D call TRBD1 (5 bases). The CDR3 totals 14 residues. Germline CDR1 and CDR2: LGHNA and YNFKEQ. Trimming took 0 bases from V and 0 from J, leaving 5 bases between them. This chain's CDR3 is CASSQETDQETQYF. CDR3 bases: TGTGCCAGCAGCCAAGAGACAGACCAAGAGACCCAGTACTTC.

This rearrangement joins TRBV5-1 to TRBJ2-2, with 7 bases aligning to TRBD2. Looked up from germline, CDR1 is SGHRS and CDR2 is YFSETQ. The CDR3 consists of 15 residues. V lost 5 bases to trimming and J lost 7 bases; unmatched junction nucleotides: 11. The CDR3, as DNA: TGCGCCAGCAGTAAGTTACCGGGACTAAACGGGGAGCTGTTTTTT. Translated: CASSKLPGLNGELFF. The full variable domain, completed using reference TRBV5-1 and TRBJ2-2, is KAGVTQTPRYLIKTRGQQVTLSCSPISGHRSVSWYQQTPGQGLQFLFEYFSETQRNKGNFPGRFSGRQFSNSRSEMNVSTLELGDSALYLCASSKLPGLNGELFFGEGSRLTVL.

J is TRBJ2-7 and V is TRBV20-1; D is uncertain. The CDR3 runs 10 residues. Per the germline V gene, CDR1 is DFQATT and CDR2 is SNEGSKA (reference sequence). Deletions cut 3 bases from V and 13 bases from J, with 13 bases between. DNA for the CDR3: TGCAGTGCTAGCGATGGGCTCCACTACTTC. Its translation is CSASDGLHYF.

In its sample, this clone was seen a few times. This sequence joins TRBV7-9 and TRBJ1-4; D uncertain. Trimming removed 1 base at V and 10 bases at J, with 7 bases between. Looked up from germline, CDR1 is SEHNR and CDR2 is FQNEAQ (reference sequence). This CDR3 is 12 amino acids long. In DNA, the CDR3 is TGTGCCAGCAGCTTAGGATCCGGAAAACTGTTTTTT. Protein: CASSLGSGKLFF.

This clone came up a few times. This chain connects TRBV14 to TRBJ2-1, with 12 bases identical to TRBD2. This CDR3 spans 15 amino acids. CDR1 is SGHDN and CDR2 is FVKESK in the germline V gene. J was trimmed by 4 bases and V by 5 bases; bases with no gene match: 3. The CDR3 protein is CASSNGLAGYNEQFF. CDR3 in DNA: TGTGCCAGCAGCAACGGACTAGCGGGGTACAATGAGCAGTTCTTC.